The clone carrying this T cell receptor (beta chain) was detected many times. Amplified TCR beta CDR3 regions were obtained using RNA transcripts as template. HTBI primers were used in a first-round RT-PCR, which preceded a second-round multiplex PCR. A single record per CDR3 protein comes from TCRdb applying MiXCR to the multiplex PCR reads. The sample lists around 340,000 distinct CDR3 sequences; 15% to 20% were seen once. Pregnant or lactating patients and those with other autoimmune diseases or uncontrolled infections were excluded. Looked up from germline, CDR1 is MNHNS and CDR2 is SASEGT. This CDR3 is built from 14 residues. V was clipped by 6 bases and J by 9 bases; unmatched bases: 8. The data belong to a study of Graves' ophthalmopathy and Graves' hyperthyroidism.

The receptor comes from an adult man with Graves' ophthalmopathy. The chain uses TRBV6-1 and TRBJ1-6, with 7 positions matching TRBD1. Input material: peripheral blood. The CDR3 is CASSLRDSISPLHF. In DNA form, the CDR3 reads TGTGCCAGCAGCCTCCGGGACAGCATTTCACCCCTCCACTTT.